These T cell receptor beta chains were read from a single sample in a study of long-term antiretroviral therapy in people with HIV. Profiling relied on immunoSEQ multiplex PCR, and the TCRdb table lists in-frame clones only, not all of them. The repertoire has 20,000 to 25,000 clones, roughly four fifths of them found once; the top ten carry roughly 5.7%. Sequencing used unsorted PBMCs, obtained 0.7 years before starting antiretroviral therapy. All receptors come from a man aged 30 to 39 with HIV. CDR3s include the opening cysteine and the closing phenylalanine or tryptophan.

v_call | cdr3_aa
TRBV29-1 | CSVVGGVFGAGTEAFF
TRBV5-1 | CASSLRKGVGMETQYF
TRBV19 | CASSPGQPYGYTF
TRBV25-1 | CASSEGTGIYEQYF
TRBV7-8 | CASSHKWTGANTEAFF
TRBV28 | CASRLDRAAEAFF
TRBV19 | CASGGVREQYF
TRBV9 | CASSQGPSGNTIYF
TRBV18 | CASSSTGELFF
TRBV6-6 | CASNVEQGSEQYF
TRBV30 | CAWSLRDRTYGGYTF
TRBV21-1 | CASSKQGSYNEQFF
TRBV5-1 | CASSLAPGVTLYNEQFF
TRBV6-5 | CASSYTRLSYEQYF
TRBV14 | CASSQDRGASYEQYF
TRBV4-1 | CASSVTGQFGETQYF
TRBV10-1 | CASRPDNTYEQYF
TRBV5-6 | CASSLRWAGGFLEQYF
TRBV19 | CASSHRGSNSPLHF
TRBV4-2 | CASSQGIPPNTEAFF
TRBV5-4 | CASSLEGWGETQYF
TRBV28 | CASSLMGAYSPLHF
TRBV27 | CASSLSTGTPVNEQFF
TRBV11-2 | CASSLTAETLHF
TRBV2 | CASRTLRQGRSETQYF
TRBV6-5 | CASSYGSYGANTEAFF
TRBV27 | CASSSISPLGGGQETQYF
TRBV19 | CASSLPWGGADYGYTF
TRBV5-4 | CASTRGGRNYEQYF
TRBV2 | CASRNRVYNEQFF
TRBV28 | CASSFLLMAQYF
TRBV6-1 | CASRGGSSYEQYF
TRBV12-5 | CASGLTGTFEAFF
TRBV28 | CASSLRQGGTEAFF
TRBV21-1 | CASSKGAGGNEKLFF
TRBV2 | CASRRSGQLNQPQHF
TRBV25-1 | CASRRLAGKNTGELFF
TRBV28 | CASSLYQGNLRYGYTF
TRBV27 | CASSLFWSMGGVEQYF
TRBV2 | CASSERAGAAGELFF
TRBV28 | CASSFLDRYNEQFF
TRBV5-4 | CASSVKNFPYEQYF
TRBV4-3 | CASSQEGGGPNTGELFF
TRBV7-9 | CASSLVSAGEKLFF
TRBV19 | CASSLNSNNQPQHF
TRBV6-6 | CASSYRTGYNEQFF